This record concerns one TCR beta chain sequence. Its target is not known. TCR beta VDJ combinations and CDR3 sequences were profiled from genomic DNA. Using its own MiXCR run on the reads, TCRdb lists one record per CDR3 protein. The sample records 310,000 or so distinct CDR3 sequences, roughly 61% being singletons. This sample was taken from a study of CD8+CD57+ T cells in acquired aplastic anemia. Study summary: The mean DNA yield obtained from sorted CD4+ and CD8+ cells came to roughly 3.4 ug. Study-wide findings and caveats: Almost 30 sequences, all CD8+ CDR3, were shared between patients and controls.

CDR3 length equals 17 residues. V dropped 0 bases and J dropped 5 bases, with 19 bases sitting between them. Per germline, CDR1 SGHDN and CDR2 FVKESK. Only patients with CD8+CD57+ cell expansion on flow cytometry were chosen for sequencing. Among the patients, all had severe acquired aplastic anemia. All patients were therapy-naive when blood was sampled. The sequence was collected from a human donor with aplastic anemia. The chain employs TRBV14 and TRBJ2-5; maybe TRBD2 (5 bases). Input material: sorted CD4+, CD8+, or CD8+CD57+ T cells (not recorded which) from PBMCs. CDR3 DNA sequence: TGTGCCAGCAGCCAAGATCAGGCTAGCTCCGAATGGGAGACCCAGTACTTC. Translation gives CASSQDQASSEWETQYF. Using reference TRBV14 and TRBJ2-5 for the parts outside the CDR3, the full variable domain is EAGVTQFPSHSVIEKGQTVTLRCDPISGHDNLYWYRRVMGKEIKFLLHFVKESKQDESGMPNNRFLAERTGGTYSTLKVQPAELEDSGVYFCASSQDQASSEWETQYFGPGTRLLVL.